This is a list of T cell receptor beta chains from one sample in a study of prognosis after radiotherapy for stage I lung cancer. TCRdb independently ran MiXCR on the multiplex PCR reads; one entry per CDR3 protein. The sample comprises about 18,000 distinct CDR3 sequences, around 24% of which are singletons, and about 20% rests with the top ten. The specimen was PBMCs, collected before or after stereotactic body radiation therapy (not recorded which). These receptors all stem from a donor of 50 years or more with non-small cell lung cancer. CDR3s include the opening cysteine and the closing phenylalanine or tryptophan. A D gene is named only where the DNA matches it firmly. Some rows have no size entry. The others give once, few or many, or a class for an expanded clone.

clone size,V gene,J gene,D gene,CDR3 DNA,CDR3 protein
NA,TRBV6-1,TRBJ1-6,NA,TGTGCCAGCAGGCTGTCAACGAGCTCCTATAATTCACCCCTCCACTTT,CASRLSTSSYNSPLHF
NA,TRBV7-9,TRBJ2-1,NA,TGTGCCAGCAGACAGATGAGCTCCTACAACGAGCAGTTCTTC,CASRQMSSYNEQFF
many,TRBV20-1,TRBJ2-1,TRBD2,TGCAGTGCTAGAGATGGGATTGCGGGAGCGGCTCCAAATGAGCAGTTCTTC,CSARDGIAGAAPNEQFF
NA,TRBV20-1,TRBJ2-1,TRBD2,TGCAGTTCGCCCAAGCGGGGTGGCGGGACCTACAATGAGCAGTTCTTC,CSSPKRGGGTYNEQFF
many,TRBV9,TRBJ1-5,NA,TGTGCCAGCAGCGTAGTGGATAGCAATCAGCCCCAGCATTTT,CASSVVDSNQPQHF
many,TRBV19,TRBJ2-7,NA,TGTGCCAGTAGTGAGACCTCCTACGAGCAGTACTTC,CASSETSYEQYF
many,TRBV27,TRBJ2-5,NA,TGTGCCAGCAGTTCGGACCAGCAAGAGACCCAGTACTTC,CASSSDQQETQYF
many,TRBV29-1,TRBJ2-7,NA,TGCAGCGTACATAGGGGATACGAGCAGTACTTC,CSVHRGYEQYF
many,TRBV7-9,TRBJ1-2,NA,TGTGCCAGCAGCTTATCAGGGGCGCTTTATGGCTACACCTTC,CASSLSGALYGYTF
many,TRBV15,TRBJ2-7,NA,TGTGCCACCATCCGGGGGAGCTCAGACGAGCAGTACTTC,CATIRGSSDEQYF
many,TRBV15,TRBJ1-6,NA,TGTGCCACCAGCAGACTGGGGGATTCACCCCTCCACTTT,CATSRLGDSPLHF
many,TRBV11-2,TRBJ2-1,NA,TGTGCCAGCAGCGATCTTACTAGTCCTCGGGACTACAATGAGCAGTTCTTC,CASSDLTSPRDYNEQFF
many,TRBV19,TRBJ2-1,TRBD2,TGTGCCAGTAGTATTGAGGGAGGGCAACTCAATGAGCAGTTCTTC,CASSIEGGQLNEQFF
many,TRBV27,TRBJ2-7,NA,TGTGCCAGCAGTTACCAGCGGAACTACGAGCAGTACTTC,CASSYQRNYEQYF
NA,TRBV12-3/TRBV12-4,TRBJ2-3,TRBD2,TGTGCCAGTAGGCTAGCGGGAGCTTCGGCAAATACGCAGTATTTT,CASRLAGASANTQYF
NA,TRBV19,TRBJ1-1,TRBD1,TGTGCCACGGACAGGGGGACCATGAACAATGAAGCCTTCTTT,CATDRGTMNNEAFF
many,TRBV9,TRBJ2-7,TRBD2,TGTGCCAGCAGTAAAACCGGGAGGACATACGAGCAGTACTTC,CASSKTGRTYEQYF
many,TRBV5-1,TRBJ1-4,NA,TGCGCCAGCAGCTTGGCTGGGGCACCTAATGAAAAACTGTTTTTT,CASSLAGAPNEKLFF
many,TRBV20-1,TRBJ1-2,NA,TGCAGTGCTGAGGTAGACTATGGCTACACCTTC,CSAEVDYGYTF
many,TRBV7-9,TRBJ1-4,TRBD1,TGTGCCAGCAGCTGGAAAGGACAGGGCGACAAACTGTTTTTT,CASSWKGQGDKLFF
NA,TRBV9,TRBJ2-1,NA,TGTGCCAGCATCTCCCTCGGTGATCCCTCCTACAATGAGCAGTTCTTC,CASISLGDPSYNEQFF
many,TRBV19,TRBJ1-6,NA,TGTGCCAGTATGGATGGAAGTTATAATTCACCCCTCCACTTT,CASMDGSYNSPLHF
NA,TRBV11-3,TRBJ1-1,NA,TGTGCCAGCTTAACCGGCGAGAGCACTGAAGCTTTCTTT,CASLTGESTEAFF
many,TRBV30,TRBJ2-3,TRBD2,TGTGCCTGGACAACTTTCGGACTAGCGGGAGGAAAGTCTAGCACAGATACGCAGTATTTT,CAWTTFGLAGGKSSTDTQYF
many,TRBV11-2,TRBJ1-2,NA,TGTGCCAGCAGCTTAGGACTGGCTAACTATGGCTACACCTTC,CASSLGLANYGYTF
many,TRBV5-1,TRBJ2-7,NA,TGCGCCAGCAGCTTGGCCGCGCAGGGAGAGGAGCAGTACTTC,CASSLAAQGEEQYF
NA,TRBV20-1,TRBJ2-1,TRBD2,TGCAGTGCTAGAGTGGAGCTAGCGGGAGTCTTGGTCTTC,CSARVELAGVLVF
NA,TRBV2,TRBJ2-3,TRBD1,TGTGCCAGCAGTGAAGCAGGGACAGGGATGGAAGATACGCAGAATTTT,CASSEAGTGMEDTQNF
many,TRBV7-9,TRBJ1-6,NA,TGTGCCAGCAGCCCCCAAGTGAATTCACCCCTCCACTTT,CASSPQVNSPLHF
NA,TRBV20-1,TRBJ2-5,TRBD2,TGCAGTGATGACCACGGACTAGCGGGTCAAGAGACCCAGTACTTC,CSDDHGLAGQETQYF
NA,TRBV5-6,TRBJ2-2,NA,TGTGCCAGCAGCTTGAGCCCCCGGAGCACCTGGGAGCTGCTTTTT,CASSLSPRSTWELLF
NA,TRBV6-5,TRBJ2-7,TRBD2,TGTGCCAGCAGTTACTCGACTAGCGGGAGAAAAGAGCAGCACTTC,CASSYSTSGRKEQHF
many,TRBV5-1,TRBJ2-7,NA,TGCGCCAGCAACCAAAACTACGAGCAGTACTTC,CASNQNYEQYF
many,TRBV7-8,TRBJ2-3,NA,TGTGCCAGCAGCTCCGCTAGCACAGATACGCAGTATTTT,CASSSASTDTQYF
medium-sized,TRBV20-1,TRBJ1-5,NA,TGCAGTGCTAGATCTTTGGGCAGAAGCAATCAGCCCCAGCATTTT,CSARSLGRSNQPQHF
many,TRBV9,TRBJ2-2,TRBD1,TGTGCCAGCAGCGTTACAGGGGGCGCCGGGGAGCTGTTTTTT,CASSVTGGAGELFF
many,TRBV20-1,TRBJ2-5,NA,TGCAGTGCTAGAGATTTTGGAAGGGGAGAGACCCAGTACTTC,CSARDFGRGETQYF